The text below deals with one T cell receptor beta chain. Its target is unknown. The sample originates from a study of CD8+ T cells in alopecia areata. Study-level points and caveats: Clonality was higher in lesional than normal scalp, especially in alopecia totalis/universalis. Uncertainty about whether baseline CD8+ expansion is linked to response remains, with one nonresponder.

Sequencing relied on a cDNA template that was reverse transcribed from extracted RNA. Sequenced by immunoSEQ multiplex PCR; TCRdb stores in-frame clones only, minus some. The sample gives 200,000 or so clones, over 45% of which show up once; roughly 5.8% is in the top ten. Treatment reported: oral pan-JAK inhibitor, 5-10 mg twice daily. Researchers took lesional scalp punch biopsies and peripheral blood from people who were alopecia areata patients. CDR3 length equals 14 residues. CDR1 and CDR2 from the germline V gene are ENHRY and SYGVKD. After removal of 5 bases from V and 5 bases from J, the junction contained 2 bases not matched to a gene.

V and J are TRBV10-3 and TRBJ1-6; 8 positions match TRBD1. Sequenced material: CD4+ T cells sorted from blood, taken at week 24, from a patient treated with tofacitinib. This TCR was sampled from a human donor with alopecia areata. The CDR3 bases are TGTGCCATCAGTCGGGGACAGGATAATTCACCCCTCCACTTT. This sequence encodes CAISRGQDNSPLHF.